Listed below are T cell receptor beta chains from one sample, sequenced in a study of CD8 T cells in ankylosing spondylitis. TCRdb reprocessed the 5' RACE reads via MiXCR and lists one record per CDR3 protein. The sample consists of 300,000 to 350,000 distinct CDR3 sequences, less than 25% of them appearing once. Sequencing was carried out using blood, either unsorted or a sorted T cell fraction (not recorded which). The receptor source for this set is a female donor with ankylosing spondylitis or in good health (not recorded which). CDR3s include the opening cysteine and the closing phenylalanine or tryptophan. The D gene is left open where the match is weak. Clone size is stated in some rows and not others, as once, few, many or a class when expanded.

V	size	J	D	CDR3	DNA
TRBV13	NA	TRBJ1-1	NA	CASNQQGLIRMNTEAFF	TGTGCCAGCAACCAACAGGGTCTTATTCGGATGAACACTGAAGCTTTCTTT
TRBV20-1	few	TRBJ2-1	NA	CSARQGASYNEQFF	TGCAGTGCTAGACAGGGAGCCTCCTACAATGAGCAGTTCTTC
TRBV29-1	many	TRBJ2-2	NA	CSVGKQPNTGELFF	TGCAGCGTTGGAAAACAACCGAACACCGGGGAGCTGTTTTTT
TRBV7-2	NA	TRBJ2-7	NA	CASSPTGLYEQYF	TGTGCCAGCAGCCCGACCGGCTTGTACGAGCAGTACTTC
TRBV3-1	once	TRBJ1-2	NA	CASSQIQGGYTF	TGTGCCAGCAGCCAAATCCAGGGCGGCTACACCTTC
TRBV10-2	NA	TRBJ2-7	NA	CASRLGGLSSYEQYF	TGCGCCAGCAGGTTGGGGGGGCTCAGCTCCTACGAGCAGTACTTC
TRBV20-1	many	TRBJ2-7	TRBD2	CSARDRAGGYYEQYF	TGCAGTGCTAGAGACCGAGCGGGAGGATACTACGAGCAGTACTTC
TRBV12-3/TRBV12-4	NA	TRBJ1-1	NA	CASRESGTWIRNTEAFF	TGTGCCAGCAGAGAATCCGGGACATGGATTCGGAACACTGAAGCTTTCTTT
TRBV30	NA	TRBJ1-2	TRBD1	CAWSVGGRAYGYTF	TGTGCCTGGAGTGTAGGGGGCAGGGCCTATGGCTACACCTTC
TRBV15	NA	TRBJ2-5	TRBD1	CATAPGTVIETQYF	TGTGCCACAGCGCCCGGGACAGTTATCGAGACCCAGTACTTC
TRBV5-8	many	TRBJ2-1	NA	CASSLGSGSYNEQFF	TGTGCCAGCAGCTTGGGGAGCGGGTCCTACAATGAGCAGTTCTTC
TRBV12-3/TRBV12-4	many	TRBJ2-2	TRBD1	CASRQGTGELFF	TGTGCCAGTAGACAGGGCACCGGGGAGCTGTTTTTT
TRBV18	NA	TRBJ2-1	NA	CASSPQLSVGGNEQFF	TGTGCCAGCTCACCGCAGCTTTCGGTAGGAGGCAATGAGCAGTTCTTC
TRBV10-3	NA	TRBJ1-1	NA	CAIRGLAEAFF	TGTGCCATCCGGGGTTTAGCTGAAGCTTTCTTT
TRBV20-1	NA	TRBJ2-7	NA	CSARNAGLSYEQYF	TGCAGTGCTAGAAATGCGGGCCTCTCCTACGAGCAGTACTTC
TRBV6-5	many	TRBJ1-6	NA	CASSYGQGHSPLHF	TGTGCCAGCAGTTACGGTCAGGGACATTCACCCCTCCACTTT
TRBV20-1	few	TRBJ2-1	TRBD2	CSALAGGLVNEQFF	TGCAGTGCTCTAGCGGGAGGGCTAGTCAATGAGCAGTTCTTC
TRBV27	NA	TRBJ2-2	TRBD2	CASSFSGRVTGELFF	TGTGCCAGCAGTTTTAGCGGGAGAGTCACCGGGGAGCTGTTTTTT
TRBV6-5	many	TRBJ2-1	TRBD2	CATTVREGSVEQFF	TGTGCCACTACCGTGCGGGAGGGCAGTGTTGAGCAGTTCTTC
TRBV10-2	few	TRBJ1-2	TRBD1	CASSPDRSGGYTF	TGCGCCAGCAGTCCGGACAGGTCTGGTGGCTACACCTTC
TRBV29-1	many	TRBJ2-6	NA	CSVISSGGANVLTF	TGCAGCGTTATTTCGAGCGGTGGGGCCAACGTCCTGACTTTC
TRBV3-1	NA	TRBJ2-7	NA	CASSGDAYYEQYF	TGTGCCAGCAGCGGGGACGCTTACTACGAGCAGTACTTC
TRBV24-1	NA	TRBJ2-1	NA	CATSDSRADRRNEQFF	TGTGCCACCAGTGATTCCCGGGCCGATAGGCGCAATGAGCAGTTCTTC
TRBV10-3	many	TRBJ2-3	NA	CAITLGREGTDTQYF	TGTGCCATCACCTTAGGACGGGAAGGAACAGATACGCAGTATTTT
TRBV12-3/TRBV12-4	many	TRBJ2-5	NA	CASSWGKTQYF	TGTGCCAGCAGTTGGGGGAAGACCCAGTACTTC
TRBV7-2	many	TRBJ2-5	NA	CASSLGSQETQYF	TGTGCCAGCAGTTTGGGCAGCCAAGAGACCCAGTACTTC
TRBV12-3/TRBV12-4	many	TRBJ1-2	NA	CASSRQIDRTGYTF	TGTGCCAGCAGCCGCCAGATCGACAGAACGGGCTACACCTTC
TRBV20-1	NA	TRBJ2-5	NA	CSARRQGQTQYF	TGCAGTGCTAGACGACAAGGCCAGACCCAGTACTTC
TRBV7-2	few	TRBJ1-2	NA	CASSLSDGYGYTF	TGTGCCAGCAGCCTATCCGACGGGTATGGCTACACCTTC
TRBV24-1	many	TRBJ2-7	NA	CATSDRGVDEQYF	TGTGCCACCAGTGACAGGGGCGTGGACGAGCAGTACTTC
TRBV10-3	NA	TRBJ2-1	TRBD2	CAISAEAGGPYNEQFF	TGTGCCATCAGTGCCGAGGCGGGAGGGCCCTACAATGAGCAGTTCTTC
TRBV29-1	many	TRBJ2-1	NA	CSVDIWEGGTEQFF	TGCAGCGTTGATATATGGGAGGGGGGCACTGAGCAGTTCTTC
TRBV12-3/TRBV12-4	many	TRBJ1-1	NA	CASTSNTEAFF	TGTGCCAGCACCTCAAACACTGAAGCTTTCTTT
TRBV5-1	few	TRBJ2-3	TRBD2	CASSPQTSGRVDTQYF	TGCGCCAGCAGCCCGCAGACTAGCGGGAGGGTAGATACGCAGTATTTT
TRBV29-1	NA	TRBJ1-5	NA	CSVLQGHNQPQHF	TGCAGCGTGTTACAGGGTCACAATCAGCCCCAGCATTTT
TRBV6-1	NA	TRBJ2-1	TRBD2	CASTDGRLAGGPSYNEQFF	TGTGCCAGCACCGACGGCCGACTAGCGGGAGGGCCCTCCTACAATGAGCAGTTCTTC
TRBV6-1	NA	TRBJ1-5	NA	CASTGGNQPQHF	TGTGCCAGCACAGGAGGGAATCAGCCCCAGCATTTT
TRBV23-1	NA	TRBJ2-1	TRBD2	CASSQSRSREDSYNEQFF	TGCGCCAGCAGTCAATCCAGGAGCCGGGAGGATTCCTACAATGAGCAGTTCTTC
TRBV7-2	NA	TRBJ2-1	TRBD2	CASRPRTSGNEQFF	TGTGCCAGCAGACCTAGGACTAGCGGCAATGAGCAGTTCTTC
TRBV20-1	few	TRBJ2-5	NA	CSAPPTPQETQYF	TGCAGTGCCCCCCCGACACCCCAAGAGACCCAGTACTTC